This T cell receptor (beta chain) was retrieved from a study of blood T cell repertoires in COVID-19. The germline V gene has CDR1 SGHVS and CDR2 FNYEAQ. This CDR3 region has 15 residues. The V gene lost 2 bases and the J gene lost 3 bases, with 14 bases spanning the gap. This clone was seen a handful of times. The method was immunoSEQ multiplex PCR; TCRdb's version includes in-frame clones alone and lacks a portion of them. This table holds 99,000 or so clones, 65% to 90% found once. This rearrangement joins TRBV7-6 to TRBJ2-7, with D possibly TRBD1 on 5 matching bases. The source is a man aged 50 or older with acute or convalescent COVID-19. Source material: peripheral blood. The CDR3, as DNA: TGTGCCAGCAGCTTATCCCTGGGGCCACTCTACGAGCAGTACTTC. Translated, it gives CASSLSLGPLYEQYF. The variable domain in full, with the rest retrieved from reference TRBV7-6 and TRBJ2-7, is GAGVSQSPRYKVTKRGQDVALRCDPISGHVSLYWYRQALGQGPEFLTYFNYEAQQDKSGLPNDRFSAERPEGSISTLTIQRTEQRDSAMYRCASSLSLGPLYEQYFGPGTRLTVT.